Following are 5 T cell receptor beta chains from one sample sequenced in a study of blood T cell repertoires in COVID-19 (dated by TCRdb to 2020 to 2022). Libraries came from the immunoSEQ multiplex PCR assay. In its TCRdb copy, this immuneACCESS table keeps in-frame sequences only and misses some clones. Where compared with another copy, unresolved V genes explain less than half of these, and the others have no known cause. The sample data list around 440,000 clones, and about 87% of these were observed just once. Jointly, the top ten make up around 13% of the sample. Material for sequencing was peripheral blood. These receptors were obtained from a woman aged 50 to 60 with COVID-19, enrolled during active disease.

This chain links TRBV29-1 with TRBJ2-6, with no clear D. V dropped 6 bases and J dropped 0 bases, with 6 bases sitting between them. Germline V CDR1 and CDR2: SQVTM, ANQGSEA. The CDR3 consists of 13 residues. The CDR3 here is CSVESSGANVLTF. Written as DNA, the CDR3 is TGCAGCGTGGAGAGCTCTGGGGCCAACGTCCTGACTTTC.

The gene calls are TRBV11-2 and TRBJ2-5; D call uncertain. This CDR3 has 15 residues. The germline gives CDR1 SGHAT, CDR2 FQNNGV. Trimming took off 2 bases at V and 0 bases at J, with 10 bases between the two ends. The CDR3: CASSLNSLYQETQYF. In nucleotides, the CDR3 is TGTGCCAGCAGCTTAAACTCGCTGTACCAAGAGACCCAGTACTTC.

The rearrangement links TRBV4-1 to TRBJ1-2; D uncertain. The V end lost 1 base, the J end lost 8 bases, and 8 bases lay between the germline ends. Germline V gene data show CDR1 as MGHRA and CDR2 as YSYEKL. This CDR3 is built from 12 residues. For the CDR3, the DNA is TGCGCCAGCAGCCAAGGAGGTGGAGGCTACACCTTC. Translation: CASSQGGGGYTF.

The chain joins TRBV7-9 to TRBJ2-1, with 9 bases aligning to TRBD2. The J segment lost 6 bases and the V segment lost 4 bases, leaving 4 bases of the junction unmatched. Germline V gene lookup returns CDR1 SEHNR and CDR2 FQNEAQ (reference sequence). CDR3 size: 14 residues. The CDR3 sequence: CASSSSGVANEQFF. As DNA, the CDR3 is TGTGCCAGCAGCTCTAGCGGGGTAGCCAATGAGCAGTTCTTC.

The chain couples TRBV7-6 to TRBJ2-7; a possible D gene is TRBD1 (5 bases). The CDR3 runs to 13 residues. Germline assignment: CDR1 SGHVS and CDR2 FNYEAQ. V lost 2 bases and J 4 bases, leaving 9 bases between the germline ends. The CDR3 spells CASSLTRQYEQYF. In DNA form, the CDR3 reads TGTGCCAGCAGCTTAACCAGACAGTACGAGCAGTACTTC.